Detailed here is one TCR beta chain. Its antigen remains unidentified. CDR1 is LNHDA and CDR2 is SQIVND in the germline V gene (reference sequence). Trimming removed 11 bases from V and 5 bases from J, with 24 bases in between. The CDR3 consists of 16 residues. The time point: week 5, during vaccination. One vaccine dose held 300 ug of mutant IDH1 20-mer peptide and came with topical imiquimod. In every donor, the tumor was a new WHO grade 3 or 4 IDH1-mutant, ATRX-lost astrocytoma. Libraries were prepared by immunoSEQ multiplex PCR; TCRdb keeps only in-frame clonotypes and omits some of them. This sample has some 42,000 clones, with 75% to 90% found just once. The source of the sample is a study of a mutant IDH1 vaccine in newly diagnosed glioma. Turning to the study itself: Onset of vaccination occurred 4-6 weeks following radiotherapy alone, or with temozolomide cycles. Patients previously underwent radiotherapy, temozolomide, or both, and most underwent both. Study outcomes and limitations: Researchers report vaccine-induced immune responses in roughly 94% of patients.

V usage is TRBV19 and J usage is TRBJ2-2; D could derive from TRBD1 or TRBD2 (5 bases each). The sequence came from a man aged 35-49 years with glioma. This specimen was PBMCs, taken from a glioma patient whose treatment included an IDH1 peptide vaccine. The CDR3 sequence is CAAQGAYGGPTGELFF. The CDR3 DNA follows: TGTGCCGCCCAAGGTGCATATGGGGGTCCTACCGGGGAGCTGTTTTTT.